The clone carrying this T cell receptor (beta chain) has just a few counts. As yet, its antigen is unknown. The sample originates from a study of CD8 T cells in ankylosing spondylitis. General study points: Seemingly characteristic of ankylosing spondylitis blood was a TCR beta motif consisting of several highly homologous variants. Clones linked to the disease showed a CD8+ phenotype. They occurred at relatively low frequencies in peripheral blood. Earlier authors reported some of these motif variants in reactive arthritis synovial fluid and blood.

The CDR3 length is 14 residues. Trimming pared 8 bases from V and 0 bases from J, leaving 13 bases between. Libraries of TCR beta came from quantitative 5'-RACE with molecular barcodes. Using its own MiXCR run on the 5' RACE reads, TCRdb lists one record per CDR3 protein. The sample records about 800,000 distinct CDR3 sequences, about 10% being singletons. The sequence derives from a male donor with ankylosing spondylitis. This chain connects TRBV12-3 or TRBV12-4 to TRBJ1-1; D is ambiguous. Sequencing input: blood, either unsorted or a sorted T cell fraction (not recorded which). The CDR3 loop is CASGVLGMNTEAFF. The CDR3 DNA reads as TGTGCCAGCGGGGTATTAGGCATGAACACTGAAGCTTTCTTT.